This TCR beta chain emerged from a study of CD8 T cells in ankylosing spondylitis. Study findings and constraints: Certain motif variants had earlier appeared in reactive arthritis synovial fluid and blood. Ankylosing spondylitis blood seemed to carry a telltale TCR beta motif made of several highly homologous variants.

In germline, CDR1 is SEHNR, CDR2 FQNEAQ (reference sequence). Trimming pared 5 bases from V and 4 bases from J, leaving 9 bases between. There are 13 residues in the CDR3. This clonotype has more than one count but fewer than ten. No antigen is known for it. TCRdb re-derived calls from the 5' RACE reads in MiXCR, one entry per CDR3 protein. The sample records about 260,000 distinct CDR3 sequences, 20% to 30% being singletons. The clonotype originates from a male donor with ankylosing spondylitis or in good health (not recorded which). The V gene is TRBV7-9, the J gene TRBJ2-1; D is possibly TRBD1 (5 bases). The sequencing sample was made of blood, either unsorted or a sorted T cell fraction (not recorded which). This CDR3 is CASSLTAYNEQFF. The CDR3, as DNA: TGTGCCAGCAGCCTGACAGCTTACAATGAGCAGTTCTTC. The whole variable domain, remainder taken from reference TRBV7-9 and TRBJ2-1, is DTGVSQNPRHKITKRGQNVTFRCDPISEHNRLYWYRQTLGQGPEFLTYFQNEAQLEKSRLLSDRFSAERPKGSFSTLEIQRTEQGDSAMYLCASSLTAYNEQFFGPGTRLTVL.